Here is one T cell receptor beta chain with its context. Antigen unknown. This may be a read error, as it is one base from a much larger clone. This likely comes from a read error, as the CDR3 has no conserved phenylalanine or tryptophan at its end. TCRdb fed the reads into MiXCR, producing one record per CDR3 protein. The sample shows about 530,000 distinct CDR3 sequences, about 26% of them seen only once. This entry comes from a study of T cell repertoires in cytomegalovirus infection. Background on the study: An indication of both CMV infection and matching HLA type came from public TCR beta signatures.

CDR3 length: 16 amino acids. V was trimmed by 5 bases and J by 3 bases, leaving 16 bases between them. Germline assignment: CDR1 SGHTA and CDR2 FQGNSA. General study results and limits: Ex vivo, HLA-C-restricted CMV-specific TCR beta clonotypes prevailed over the rest of the response. Cumulative frequency (of public TCR beta family members) identified carriers of CMV plus the relevant HLA.

Material: PBMCs. This chain joins TRBV7-2 and TRBJ1-4, with a possible D match to TRBD1 (5 bases). The clonotype was recovered from a human donor in good health (CMV status not recorded). Some clones in this sample may be carry-over from other donors' samples. The CDR3 here is CASSPSRLGANEKLFS. The CDR3 DNA sequence: TGTGCCAGCAGCCCGAGCCGTTTGGGGGCTAATGAAAAACTGTTTTCT.